This paragraph reports one T cell receptor (beta chain). Its matching antigen is unknown. These data belong to a study of cytomegalovirus exposure and HLA in healthy donors. Whole-study findings and limits: Some segments of the V type, notably TRBV6-2 and TRBV6-3, were excluded as indistinguishable. A few chains tied to CMV proved CMV antigen-specific in vitro. Later genetic work tied a missense DCLRE1C variant to beta-chain V and J trimming.

Per germline, CDR1 MNHNY and CDR2 SVGAGI (reference sequence). V trimming: 4 bases; J trimming: 4 bases; junction bases outside the gene matches: 8. The CDR3 loop spans 16 amino acids. PCR was performed using 60 Vbeta and 13 Jbeta primers. In the original processing: Unique TCR beta chains numbered approximately 80 million in a later analysis, with roughly 10 million shared. Method: immunoSEQ multiplex PCR; TCRdb's copy keeps in-frame clones and lacks some. The V and J calls and the clone size are those of that table, but D and trimming were determined from the DNA. The sample table sets out 100,000 to 150,000 clones.

The TCR sequence derives from a man aged 30 to 45 in good health and CMV-seronegative. The chain links TRBV6-6 to TRBJ1-4; the match to TRBD1 covers 8 bases. The specimen was PBMCs. The CDR3 sequence is CASSFPTGVDNEKLFF. DNA for the CDR3: TGTGCCAGCAGTTTCCCGACAGGGGTGGATAATGAAAAACTGTTTTTT.